This TCR beta chain was captured in a study of shared clonotypes between healthy human individuals. Background on the study: The cohort had two women and three men, ages 18 to 49.

As concerns this clone: What it binds is unknown.

Per the germline V gene, CDR1 is SGHKS and CDR2 is YYEKEE (reference sequence). The V gene lost 0 bases and the J gene lost 5 bases, with 14 bases spanning the gap. The CDR3 has 15 amino acids. Whole-study findings and limits: Represented diversity (both genetic and exposure-history) was limited by the small number of donors.

Using immunoSEQ multiplex PCR, the repertoire was profiled, and TCRdb retains in-frame clones only, with some absent. This sample has 700,000 to 950,000 clones, with 96% found just once. Naive CD8 cells were CD45RO-negative, positively selected for CCR7, excluding terminally differentiated effector memory CD45RA+ cells. Recent vaccinations or acute infections were absent in the healthy HIV-negative adult donors. This sequence originates from a man aged 25-45 years in good health. This chain uses TRBV5-5 with TRBJ2-5; D tentatively fits TRBD1 or TRBD2 (7 bases each). The sample was naive CD8+ T cells sorted from blood. The CDR3 sequence: CASSLAAGGEETQYF. The CDR3 bases are TGTGCCAGCAGCTTGGCTGCAGGGGGGGAGGAGACCCAGTACTTC.